The 8 T cell receptor beta chains given below trace back to one sample, sequenced in a study of T cell responses to AZD1222 COVID-19 vaccine. The method was immunoSEQ multiplex PCR; TCRdb's version includes in-frame clones alone and lacks a portion of them. The sample shows over 45,000 clones, about 88% of them seen only once. Sequences were derived from peripheral blood, sampled 28 days after the second AZD1222 dose. These receptors came from an adult who received the AZD1222 COVID-19 vaccine.

The V gene is TRBV19, the J gene TRBJ1-5; perhaps TRBD1 as D (5 bases). V lost 3 bases to trimming and J lost 6 bases, with 15 bases between them. The CDR3 loop spans 15 amino acids. CDR1 is LNHDA, CDR2 SQIVND, per germline (reference sequence). This chain's CDR3 is CASSISAQGIQPQHF. CDR3 nucleotide sequence: TGTGCCAGTAGTATCTCCGCCCAGGGTATTCAGCCCCAGCATTTT.

The genes are TRBV5-6 and TRBJ1-1; no clear D gene. In germline, CDR1 is SGHDT, CDR2 YYEEEE. The CDR3 sequence is 17 residues long. V lost 4 bases and J 5 bases, leaving 24 bases between the germline ends. This CDR3 is CASSRLNPAPSRTEAFF. CDR3 in DNA: TGTGCCAGCAGCCGACTGAATCCGGCCCCGTCAAGAACTGAAGCTTTCTTT.

Comments on this clone: One end of the junction is discordant with germline, which a read error may explain. The rearrangement links TRBV3-1 (or the pseudogene TRBV3-2) to TRBJ2-3, with 7 bases fitting TRBD2. The CDR3 runs 16 residues. Germline lookup yields CDR1 LGHDT and CDR2 YNNKEL (reference sequence). CDR3 in DNA: TGTGCCAGCAGCCCCCATGGCGGGAGTGGCCCAGACACGCAGTATTTT. It specifies CASSPHGGSGPDTQYF.

The chain employs TRBV5-1 and TRBJ2-7; D is possibly TRBD1 (5 bases). Trimming took 1 base from V and 7 from J, leaving 15 bases between them. CDR1 and CDR2 from the germline V gene are SGHRS and YFSETQ. The CDR3 has 14 amino acids. DNA of the CDR3: TGCGCCAGCAGCTTGAACTTGGACACCCTGGAGCAGTACTTC. Its translation is CASSLNLDTLEQYF.

Only one count was recorded for this clone. The chain is built from TRBV7-9 and TRBJ2-1; D is possibly TRBD1 (5 bases). Germline CDR1 and CDR2: SEHNR and FQNEAQ (reference sequence). CDR3 length: 13 amino acids. Trimming left V 3 bases short and J 5 bases short, with 8 bases between. CDR3 residues: CASSFFRDNEQFF. The CDR3 region has the DNA TGTGCCAGCAGCTTTTTCAGGGACAATGAGCAGTTCTTC.

This chain joins TRBV3-1 (or the pseudogene TRBV3-2) and TRBJ2-5; no definite D call. The CDR3 length is 12 residues. V shed 2 bases and J shed 4 bases, with 5 bases lying between them. CDR1 and CDR2 (germline): LGHDT, YNNKEL (reference sequence). The CDR3 region is CASSQMGETQYF. CDR3 DNA: TGTGCCAGCAGCCAAATGGGAGAGACCCAGTACTTC.

The rearrangement links TRBV11-3 to TRBJ2-3; the match to TRBD2 covers 13 bases. The trim removed 5 bases at V and 6 bases at J, leaving 8 bases unmatched. The CDR3 spans 16 residues. Per the germline V gene, CDR1 is SGHNT and CDR2 is YENEEA. The CDR3 region has the DNA TGTGCCAGCAGCGCCAGGACTAGCGGGAGAGGGGATACGCAGTATTTT. Protein product: CASSARTSGRGDTQYF. Combining the CDR3 with reference TRBV11-3 and TRBJ2-3 gives the whole variable domain EAGVVQSPRYKIIEKKQPVAFWCNPISGHNTLYWYLQNLGQGPELLIRYENEEAVDDSQLPKDRFSAERLKGVDSTLKIQPAELGDSAVYLCASSARTSGRGDTQYFGPGTRLTVL.

V gene TRBV5-4 combines with J gene TRBJ1-2; the D is unclear. The CDR3 runs to 14 residues. V was cut by 0 bases and J by 2 bases, with 8 bases left in between. From germline, CDR1 is SGHNT and CDR2 YYREEE (reference sequence). Written as DNA, the CDR3 is TGTGCCAGCAGCTTGGCGGCAGCCAACTATGGCTACACCTTC. Its translation is CASSLAAANYGYTF. Full variable domain (remainder filled in from reference TRBV5-4 and TRBJ1-2): ETGVTQSPTHLIKTRGQQVTLRCSSQSGHNTVSWYQQALGQGPQFIFQYYREEENGRGNFPPRFSGLQFPNYSSELNVNALELDDSALYLCASSLAAANYGYTFGSGTRLTVV.